The next 6 T cell receptor beta chains were all read from a single sample in a study of Graves' ophthalmopathy and Graves' hyperthyroidism (dated by TCRdb to the late 2010s). TCRdb shows the sequencer as Illumina HiSeq 2000. TCR beta CDR3 regions were amplified from RNA transcripts for repertoire sequencing. The first round of RT-PCR was done with HTBI primers and the Qiagen OneStep RT-PCR kit, and was followed by a second round of multiplex PCR, then size selection and purification. TCRdb trimmed public reads at Q25 via fastp, called clones via MiXCR and kept in-frame beta chains. Identical CDR3 proteins give one entry, which carries the most common genes and DNA. The sample includes roughly 500,000 distinct CDR3 sequences, with 13% to 15% observed a single time. The ten top clones hold about a tenth of the sample. The sample consisted of blood. These receptors all come from a woman aged 30 to 39 with Graves' ophthalmopathy. Donor details come from another sample of the same person, matched by shared clones.

The J gene is TRBJ2-7, the V gene TRBV6-1, with D possibly TRBD1 on 7 matching bases. Germline lookup yields CDR1 MNHNS and CDR2 SASEGT. V lost 5 bases, J lost 5 bases, and 13 bases lay in between. The CDR3 has 13 amino acids. The CDR3 protein is CASSPIRGDEQYF. DNA for the CDR3: TGTGCCAGCAGTCCGATCAGGGGGGACGAGCAGTACTTC.

This clonotype was recorded a few times. One end of the junction varies from germline; a read error may be responsible. The chain uses TRBV6-2 or TRBV6-3 and TRBJ2-4; D might be TRBD2 (5 bases). Looked up from germline, CDR1 is MNHEY and CDR2 is SVGEGT. The CDR3 loop spans 14 amino acids. This CDR3 is CASSYDGLKNIKYF. The DNA for the CDR3 is TGTGCCAGCAGTTACGACGGACTCAAAAACATTAAGTACTTC.

This clonotype came up many times. The chain is built from TRBV27 and TRBJ2-2; D not resolved. Trimming took 5 bases from V and 3 from J, leaving 10 bases between them. The CDR3 consists of 14 residues. CDR1 MNHEY and CDR2 SMNVEV come from the germline V gene (reference sequence). CDR3 coding DNA: TGTGCCAGCAGTGACGCGCCTTACACCGGGGAGCTGTTTTTT. Protein: CASSDAPYTGELFF.

This clonotype came up a few times. The J gene is TRBJ1-5, the V gene TRBV4-1; TRBD1 aligns across 7 bases. This CDR3 is 19 amino acids long. V lost 1 base to trimming and J lost 0 bases; unmatched junction nucleotides: 12. CDR1 and CDR2 (germline): MGHRA, YSYEKL. CDR3 amino acids: CASSQVETGTKYSNQPQHF. In DNA form, the CDR3 reads TGCGCCAGCAGCCAAGTGGAGACAGGGACCAAGTATAGCAATCAGCCCCAGCATTTT.

This clonotype occurred many times. The chain couples TRBV6-1 to TRBJ1-2; a possible D gene is TRBD1 (6 bases). CDR1 and CDR2 (germline): MNHNS, SASEGT. Trimming shortened V by 6 bases and J by 1 base, and 12 bases separated the two germline ends. This CDR3 is built from 14 residues. The chain's CDR3 is CASSQTGFNYGYTF. In DNA form, the CDR3 reads TGTGCCAGCAGCCAAACAGGGTTTAACTATGGCTACACCTTC.

This clonotype was recorded many times. V gene TRBV6-1 combines with J gene TRBJ2-7; D may be TRBD1 (5 bases). With 2 bases removed from V and 2 bases from J, the gap between germline ends came to 10 bases. Germline V gives CDR1 MNHNS, CDR2 SASEGT. The CDR3 runs 14 residues. Here the CDR3 reads CASSERTRTYEQYF. CDR3 coding DNA: TGTGCCAGCAGTGAACGGACAAGAACCTACGAGCAGTACTTC.